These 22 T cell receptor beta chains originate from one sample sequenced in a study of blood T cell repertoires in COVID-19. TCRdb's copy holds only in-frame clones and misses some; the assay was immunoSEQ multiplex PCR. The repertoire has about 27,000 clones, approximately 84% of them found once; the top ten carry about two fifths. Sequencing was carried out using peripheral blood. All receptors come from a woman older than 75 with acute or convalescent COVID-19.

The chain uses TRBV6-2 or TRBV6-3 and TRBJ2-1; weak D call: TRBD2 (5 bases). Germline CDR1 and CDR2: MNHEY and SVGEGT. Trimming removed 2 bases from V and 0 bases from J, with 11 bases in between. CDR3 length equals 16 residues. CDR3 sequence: CASSYEPGSSYNEQFF. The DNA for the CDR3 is TGTGCCAGCAGTTACGAACCTGGGAGCTCCTACAATGAGCAGTTCTTC.

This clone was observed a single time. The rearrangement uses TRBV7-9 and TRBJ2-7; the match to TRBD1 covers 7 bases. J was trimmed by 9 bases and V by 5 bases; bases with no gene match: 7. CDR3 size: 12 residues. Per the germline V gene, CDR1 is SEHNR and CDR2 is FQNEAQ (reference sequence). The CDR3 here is CASSLRDSGQYF. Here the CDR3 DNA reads TGTGCCAGCAGCCTCCGGGACAGCGGGCAGTACTTC.

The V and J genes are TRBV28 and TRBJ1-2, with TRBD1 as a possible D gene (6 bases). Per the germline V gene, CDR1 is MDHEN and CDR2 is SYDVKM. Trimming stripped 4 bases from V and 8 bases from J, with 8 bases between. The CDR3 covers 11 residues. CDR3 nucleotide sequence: TGTGCCAGCAGTTCAGGGGAGGGCTACACCTTC. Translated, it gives CASSSGEGYTF.

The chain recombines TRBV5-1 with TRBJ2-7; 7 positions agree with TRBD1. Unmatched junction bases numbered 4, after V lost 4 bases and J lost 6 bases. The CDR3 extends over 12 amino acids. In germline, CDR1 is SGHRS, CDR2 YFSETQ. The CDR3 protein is CASSPGQVEQYF. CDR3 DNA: TGCGCCAGCAGCCCCGGACAGGTCGAGCAGTACTTC.

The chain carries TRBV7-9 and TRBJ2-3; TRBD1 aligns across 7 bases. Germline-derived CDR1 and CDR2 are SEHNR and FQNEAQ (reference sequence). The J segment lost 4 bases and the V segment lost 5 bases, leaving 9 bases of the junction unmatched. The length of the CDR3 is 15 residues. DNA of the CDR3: TGTGCCAGCAGCAAGGACAGGATGCCTCCAGATACGCAGTATTTT. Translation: CASSKDRMPPDTQYF.

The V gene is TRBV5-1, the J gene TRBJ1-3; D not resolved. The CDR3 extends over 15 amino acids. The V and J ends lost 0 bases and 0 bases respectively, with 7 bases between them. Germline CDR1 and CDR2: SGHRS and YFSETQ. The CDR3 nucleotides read TGCGCCAGCAGCTTGGCGGGGAGCTCTGGAAACACCATATATTTT. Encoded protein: CASSLAGSSGNTIYF.

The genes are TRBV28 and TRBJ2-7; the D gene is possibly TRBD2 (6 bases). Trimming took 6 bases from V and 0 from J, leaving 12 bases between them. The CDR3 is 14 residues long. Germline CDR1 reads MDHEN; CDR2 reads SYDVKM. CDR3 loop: CASRTGLASYEQYF. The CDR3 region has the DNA TGTGCCAGCAGGACGGGACTTGCCTCCTACGAGCAGTACTTC.

The CDR3 region is CASSLVGQGDEAFF. CDR3 DNA: TGTGCCAGCAGCTTAGTTGGACAGGGCGATGAAGCTTTCTTT. The V gene is TRBV7-2, the J gene TRBJ1-1; 8 nucleotides align to TRBD1. CDR3 length equals 14 residues. After removal of 1 base from V and 7 bases from J, the junction contained 5 bases not matched to a gene. Germline V gene lookup returns CDR1 SGHTA and CDR2 FQGNSA.

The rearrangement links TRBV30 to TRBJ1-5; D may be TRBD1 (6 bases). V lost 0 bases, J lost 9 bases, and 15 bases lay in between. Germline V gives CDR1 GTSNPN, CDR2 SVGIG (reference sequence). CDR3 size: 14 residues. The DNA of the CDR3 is TGTGCCTGGAGTGTATTGGCAGGGGCCGGGCCCCAGCATTTT. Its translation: CAWSVLAGAGPQHF.

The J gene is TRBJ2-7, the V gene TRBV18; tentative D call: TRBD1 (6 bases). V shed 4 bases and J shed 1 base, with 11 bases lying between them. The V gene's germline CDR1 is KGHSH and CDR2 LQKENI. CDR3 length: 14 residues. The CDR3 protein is CASSLGQGSYEQYF. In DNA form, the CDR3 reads TGTGCCAGCTCACTAGGCCAGGGGTCCTACGAGCAGTACTTC.

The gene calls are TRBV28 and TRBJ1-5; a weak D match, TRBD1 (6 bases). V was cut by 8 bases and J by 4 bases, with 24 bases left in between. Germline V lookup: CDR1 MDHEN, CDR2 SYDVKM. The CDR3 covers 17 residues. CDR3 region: CASGLRWAGTLNQPQHF. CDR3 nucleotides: TGTGCCAGCGGCCTCCGGTGGGCTGGGACACTTAATCAGCCCCAGCATTTT.

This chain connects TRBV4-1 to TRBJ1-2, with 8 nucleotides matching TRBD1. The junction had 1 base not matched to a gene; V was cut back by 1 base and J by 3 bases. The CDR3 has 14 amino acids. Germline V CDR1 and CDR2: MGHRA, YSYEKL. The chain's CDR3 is CASSQATGDYGYTF. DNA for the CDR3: TGCGCCAGCAGCCAAGCGACAGGGGACTATGGCTACACCTTC.

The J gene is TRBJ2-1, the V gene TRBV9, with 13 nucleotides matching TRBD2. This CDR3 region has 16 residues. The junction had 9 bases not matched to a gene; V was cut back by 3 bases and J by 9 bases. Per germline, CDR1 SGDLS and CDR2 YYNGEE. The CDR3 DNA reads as TGTGCCAGCAGCGCGGGAGGACTAGCGGGAGTTGGTGAGCAGTTCTTC. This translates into CASSAGGLAGVGEQFF.

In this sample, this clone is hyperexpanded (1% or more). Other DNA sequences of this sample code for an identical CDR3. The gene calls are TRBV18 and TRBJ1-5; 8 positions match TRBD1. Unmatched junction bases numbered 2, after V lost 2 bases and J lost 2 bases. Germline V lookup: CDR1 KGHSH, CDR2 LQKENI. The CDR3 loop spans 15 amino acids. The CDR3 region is CASSPDRGGNQPQHF. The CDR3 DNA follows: TGTGCCAGCTCACCAGACAGGGGAGGCAATCAGCCCCAGCATTTT.

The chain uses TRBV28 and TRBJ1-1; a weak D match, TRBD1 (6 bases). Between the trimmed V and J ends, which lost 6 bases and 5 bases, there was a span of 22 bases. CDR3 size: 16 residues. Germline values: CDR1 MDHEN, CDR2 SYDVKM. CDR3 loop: CASRFPTERGSTEAFF. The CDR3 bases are TGTGCCAGCAGGTTTCCGACAGAGAGGGGGTCGACTGAAGCTTTCTTT.

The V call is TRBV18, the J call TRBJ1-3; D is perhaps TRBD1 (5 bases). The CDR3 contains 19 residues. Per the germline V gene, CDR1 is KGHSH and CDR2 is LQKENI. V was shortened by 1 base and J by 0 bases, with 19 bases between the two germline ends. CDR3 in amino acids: CASSPQRIQVPGSGNTIYF. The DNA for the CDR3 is TGTGCCAGCTCACCACAGAGAATACAGGTCCCCGGCTCTGGAAACACCATATATTTT.

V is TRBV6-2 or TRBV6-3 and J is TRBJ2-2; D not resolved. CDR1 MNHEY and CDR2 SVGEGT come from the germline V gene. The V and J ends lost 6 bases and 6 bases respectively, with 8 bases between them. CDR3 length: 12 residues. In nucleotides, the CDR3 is TGTGCCAGCAGCCCTCAGGCCGGGGAGCTGTTTTTT. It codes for CASSPQAGELFF.

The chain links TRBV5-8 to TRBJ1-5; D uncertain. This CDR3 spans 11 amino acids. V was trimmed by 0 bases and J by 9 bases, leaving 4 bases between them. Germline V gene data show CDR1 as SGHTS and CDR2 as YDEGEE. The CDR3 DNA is TGTGCCAGCAGCTTGGCCAGGCCCCAGCATTTT. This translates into CASSLARPQHF.

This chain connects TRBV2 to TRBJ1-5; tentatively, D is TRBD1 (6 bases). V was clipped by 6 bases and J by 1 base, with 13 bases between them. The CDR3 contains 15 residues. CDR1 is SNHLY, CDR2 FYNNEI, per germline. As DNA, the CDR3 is TGTGCCAGCAGGGGGGGGCGACGGAGCAATCAGCCCCAGCATTTT. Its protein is CASRGGRRSNQPQHF.

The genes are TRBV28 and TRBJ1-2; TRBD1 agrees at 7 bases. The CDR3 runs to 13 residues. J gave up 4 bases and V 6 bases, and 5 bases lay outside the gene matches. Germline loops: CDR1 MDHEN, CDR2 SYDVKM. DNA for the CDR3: TGTGCCAGCAGACGGGACAGCGTCTATGGCTACACCTTC. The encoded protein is CASRRDSVYGYTF.

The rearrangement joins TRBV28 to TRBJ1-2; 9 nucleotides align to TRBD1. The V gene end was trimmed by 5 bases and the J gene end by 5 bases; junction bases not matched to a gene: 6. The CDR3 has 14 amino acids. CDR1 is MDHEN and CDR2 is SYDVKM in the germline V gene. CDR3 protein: CASSRGTGPYGYTF. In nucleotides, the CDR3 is TGTGCCAGCAGTCGGGGGACAGGGCCTTATGGCTACACCTTC.

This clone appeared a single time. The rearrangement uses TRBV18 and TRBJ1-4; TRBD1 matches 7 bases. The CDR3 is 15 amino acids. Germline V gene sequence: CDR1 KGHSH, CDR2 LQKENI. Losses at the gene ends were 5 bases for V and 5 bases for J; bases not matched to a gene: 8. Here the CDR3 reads CASSTGTAFNEKLFF. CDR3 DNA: TGTGCCAGCTCAACCGGGACAGCCTTCAATGAAAAACTGTTTTTT.